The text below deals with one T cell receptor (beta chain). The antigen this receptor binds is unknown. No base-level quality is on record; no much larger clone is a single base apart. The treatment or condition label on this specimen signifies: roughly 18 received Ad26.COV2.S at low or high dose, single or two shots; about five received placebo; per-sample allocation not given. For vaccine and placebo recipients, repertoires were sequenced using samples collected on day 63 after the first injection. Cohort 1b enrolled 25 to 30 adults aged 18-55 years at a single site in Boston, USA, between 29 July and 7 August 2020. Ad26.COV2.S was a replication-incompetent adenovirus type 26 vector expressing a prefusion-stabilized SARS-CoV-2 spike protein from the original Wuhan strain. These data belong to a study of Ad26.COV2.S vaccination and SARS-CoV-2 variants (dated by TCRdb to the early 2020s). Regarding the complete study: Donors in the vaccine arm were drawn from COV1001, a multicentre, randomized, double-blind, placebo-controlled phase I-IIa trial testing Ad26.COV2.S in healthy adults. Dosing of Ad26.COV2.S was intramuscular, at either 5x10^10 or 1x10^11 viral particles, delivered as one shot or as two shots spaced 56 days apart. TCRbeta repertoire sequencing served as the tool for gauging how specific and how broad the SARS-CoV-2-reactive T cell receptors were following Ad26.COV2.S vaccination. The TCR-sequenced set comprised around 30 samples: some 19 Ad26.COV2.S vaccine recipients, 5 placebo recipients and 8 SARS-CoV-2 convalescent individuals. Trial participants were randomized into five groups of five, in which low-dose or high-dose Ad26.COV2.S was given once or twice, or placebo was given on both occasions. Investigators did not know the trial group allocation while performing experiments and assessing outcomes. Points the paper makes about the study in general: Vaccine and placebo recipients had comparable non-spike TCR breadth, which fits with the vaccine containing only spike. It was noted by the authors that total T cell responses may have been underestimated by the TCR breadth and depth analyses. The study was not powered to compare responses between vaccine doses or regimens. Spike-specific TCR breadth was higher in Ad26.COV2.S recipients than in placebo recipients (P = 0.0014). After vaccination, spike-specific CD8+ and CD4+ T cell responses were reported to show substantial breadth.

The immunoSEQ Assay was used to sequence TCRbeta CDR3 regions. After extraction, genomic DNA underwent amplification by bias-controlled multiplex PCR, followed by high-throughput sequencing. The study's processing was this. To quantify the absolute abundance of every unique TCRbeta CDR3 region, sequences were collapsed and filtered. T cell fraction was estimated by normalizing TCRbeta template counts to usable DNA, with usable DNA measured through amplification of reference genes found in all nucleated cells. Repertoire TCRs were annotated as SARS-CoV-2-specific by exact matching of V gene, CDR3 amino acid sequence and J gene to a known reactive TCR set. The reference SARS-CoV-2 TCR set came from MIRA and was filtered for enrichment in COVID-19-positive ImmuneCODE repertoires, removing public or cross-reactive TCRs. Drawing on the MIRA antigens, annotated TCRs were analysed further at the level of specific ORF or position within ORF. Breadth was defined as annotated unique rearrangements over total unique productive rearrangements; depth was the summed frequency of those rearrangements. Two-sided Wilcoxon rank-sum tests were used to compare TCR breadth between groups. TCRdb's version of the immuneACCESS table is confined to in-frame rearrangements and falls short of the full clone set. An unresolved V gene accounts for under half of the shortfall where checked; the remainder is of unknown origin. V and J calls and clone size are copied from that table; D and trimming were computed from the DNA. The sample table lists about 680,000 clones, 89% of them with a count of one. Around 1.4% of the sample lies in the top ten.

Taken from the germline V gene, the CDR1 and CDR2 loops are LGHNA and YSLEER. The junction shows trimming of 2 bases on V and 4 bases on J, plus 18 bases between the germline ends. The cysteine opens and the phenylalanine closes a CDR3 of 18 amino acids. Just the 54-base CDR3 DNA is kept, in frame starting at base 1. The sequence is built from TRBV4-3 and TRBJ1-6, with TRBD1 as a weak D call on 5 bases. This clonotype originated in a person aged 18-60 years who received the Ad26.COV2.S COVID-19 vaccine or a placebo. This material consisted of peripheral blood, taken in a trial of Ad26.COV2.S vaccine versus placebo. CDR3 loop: CASSQQNPGLTYNSPLHF. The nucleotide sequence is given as TGCGCCAGCAGCCAACAAAACCCGGGACTCACTTATAATTCACCCCTCCACTTT.